One sample yielded the 18 T cell receptor beta chains listed below, sequenced in a study of radiation and T cells in renal cell carcinoma. The repertoire was sequenced with immunoSEQ multiplex PCR; TCRdb's copy has only in-frame clones and lacks some. The profile shows 90,000 to 100,000 clones, less than 90% of them singletons. The time point here: baseline pretreatment blood. Treatment noted: 15 Gy SBRT to primary tumor, nephrectomy 4 weeks later. The source material was blood, sampled from a patient whose treatment included radiotherapy and nephrectomy. These receptors came from a man aged 50 or older with renal cell carcinoma.

The gene calls are TRBV9 and TRBJ2-5; D is uncertain. Germline-derived CDR1 and CDR2 are SGDLS and YYNGEE. Trimming removed 2 bases at V and 3 bases at J, with 8 bases between. The CDR3 loop spans 13 amino acids. The CDR3 region is CASSVGNEETQYF. The CDR3 nucleotides read TGTGCCAGCAGCGTTGGGAACGAAGAGACCCAGTACTTC.

V and J are TRBV5-4 and TRBJ2-7; the D is unclear. Germline lookup yields CDR1 SGHNT and CDR2 YYREEE (reference sequence). Trimming cost V 4 bases and J 0 bases, with 14 bases left between them. This CDR3 is 15 amino acids long. CDR3 in DNA: TGTGCCAGCAGCGCCGAACAGAGAAGCTCCTACGAGCAGTACTTC. This sequence encodes CASSAEQRSSYEQYF.

The rearrangement links TRBV5-1 to TRBJ2-1; unclear D gene. The CDR3 is made up of 14 amino acids. CDR1 SGHRS and CDR2 YFSETQ come from the germline V gene. Trimming left V 0 bases short and J 6 bases short, with 10 bases between. The CDR3 region is CASSLVLVGNEQFF. CDR3 bases: TGCGCCAGCAGCTTGGTCCTAGTCGGCAATGAGCAGTTCTTC.

This sequence joins TRBV2 and TRBJ2-5; no clear D gene. Germline values: CDR1 SNHLY, CDR2 FYNNEI. V lost 5 bases, J lost 5 bases, and 3 bases lay in between. The CDR3 consists of 10 residues. The CDR3 is CASSLETQYF. CDR3 bases: TGTGCCAGCAGTCTGGAGACCCAGTACTTC.

The chain links TRBV10-3 to TRBJ2-1, with 10 positions matching TRBD2. Trimming at V came to 7 bases and at J to 7 bases, leaving 7 bases not matched to a gene. The CDR3 has 14 amino acids. Germline assignment: CDR1 ENHRY and CDR2 SYGVKD. CDR3 in amino acids: CAITPSGSRNEQFF. DNA for the CDR3: TGTGCCATCACGCCTAGCGGGAGTCGGAATGAGCAGTTCTTC.

The chain combines TRBV10-3 with TRBJ2-3; perhaps D is TRBD1 or TRBD2 (6 bases each). The germline gives CDR1 ENHRY, CDR2 SYGVKD. The CDR3 is 15 amino acids. The V end was cut by 11 bases, the J end by 4 bases, with 22 bases between. The CDR3 region is CAVGGLGSYSDTQYF. In DNA, the CDR3 is TGTGCCGTCGGGGGCCTAGGGAGTTACTCAGATACGCAGTATTTT.

This clone showed up just a few times. The gene calls are TRBV5-4 and TRBJ2-3, with 12 positions matching TRBD1. Germline CDR1 reads SGHNT; CDR2 reads YYREEE (reference sequence). This CDR3 is built from 16 residues. V was pared by 4 bases and J by 4 bases, with 7 bases of the junction left unmatched. Here the CDR3 DNA reads TGTGCCAGCAGCCCCCCGGGACAGGGGGCGGCAGATACGCAGTATTTT. Protein sequence: CASSPPGQGAADTQYF.

The genes are TRBV18 and TRBJ2-7; D tentatively reads TRBD1 or TRBD2 (5 bases each). In germline, CDR1 is KGHSH, CDR2 LQKENI. Trimming left V 3 bases short and J 4 bases short, with 10 bases between. The CDR3 is 13 residues long. In nucleotides, the CDR3 is TGTGCCAGCTCACCGGGGACCCTGTACGAGCAGTACTTC. Residues: CASSPGTLYEQYF.

The rearrangement uses TRBV19 and TRBJ2-3; the match to TRBD2 covers 8 bases. Trimming took 5 bases from V and 2 from J; bases not matched to a gene: 9. The CDR3 has 16 residues. CDR1 and CDR2 (germline): LNHDA, SQIVND (reference sequence). The DNA for the CDR3 is TGTGCCAGTAGTCCCTTGGGGCGGGGGGACACAGATACGCAGTATTTT. Its protein product is CASSPLGRGDTDTQYF.

This rearrangement joins TRBV5-4 to TRBJ2-1; D is possibly TRBD2 (5 bases). The CDR3 is made up of 11 amino acids. Trimming cost V 2 bases and J 9 bases, with 6 bases left between them. Germline CDR1 and CDR2: SGHNT and YYREEE (reference sequence). This CDR3 reads CASSFGGEQFF. The CDR3 bases are TGTGCCAGCAGCTTCGGAGGTGAGCAGTTCTTC.

V is TRBV7-3 and J is TRBJ1-1; TRBD1 agrees at 8 bases. CDR3 size: 16 residues. CDR1 SGHTA and CDR2 FQGTGA come from the germline V gene. Trimming took 5 bases from V and 5 from J; bases not matched to a gene: 13. CDR3 bases: TGTGCCAGCAGCCCAACAGGTACAGGGGGGATAACTGAAGCTTTCTTT. Translation gives CASSPTGTGGITEAFF.

The rearrangement joins TRBV13 to TRBJ1-1; D is perhaps TRBD1 (6 bases). V was shortened by 3 bases and J by 5 bases, with 13 bases between the two germline ends. The CDR3 spans 14 residues. Germline lookup yields CDR1 PRHDT and CDR2 FYEKMQ (reference sequence). CDR3 nucleotides: TGTGCCAGCAGCTTTCGGGGGCTCGGGACTGAAGCTTTCTTT. Its translation: CASSFRGLGTEAFF. Full variable domain (missing parts from reference TRBV13 and TRBJ1-1): AAGVIQSPRHLIKEKRETATLKCYPIPRHDTVYWYQQGPGQDPQFLISFYEKMQSDKGSIPDRFSAQQFSDYHSELNMSSLELGDSALYFCASSFRGLGTEAFFGQGTRLTVV.

V gene TRBV9 combines with J gene TRBJ1-5; D uncertain. The germline CDR1 and CDR2 sequences are SGDLS and YYNGEE. V lost 3 bases, J lost 2 bases, and 9 bases lay in between. The CDR3 length is 14 residues. CDR3: CASSDGLGNQPQHF. CDR3 in DNA: TGTGCCAGCAGCGACGGACTGGGCAATCAGCCCCAGCATTTT. The full variable domain, completed using reference TRBV9 and TRBJ1-5, is DSGVTQTPKHLITATGQRVTLRCSPRSGDLSVYWYQQSLDQGLQFLIQYYNGEERAKGNILERFSAQQFPDLHSELNLSSLELGDSALYFCASSDGLGNQPQHFGDGTRLSIL.

The chain carries TRBV9 and TRBJ1-2; 7 bases agree with TRBD1. CDR3 size: 15 residues. The junction had 9 bases not matched to a gene; V was cut back by 4 bases and J by 3 bases. Germline V gene data show CDR1 as SGDLS and CDR2 as YYNGEE. In nucleotides, the CDR3 is TGTGCCAGCAGCCTAGCTGTCAGGGGGGACTATGGCTACACCTTC. Protein: CASSLAVRGDYGYTF. Full variable domain (missing parts from reference TRBV9 and TRBJ1-2): DSGVTQTPKHLITATGQRVTLRCSPRSGDLSVYWYQQSLDQGLQFLIQYYNGEERAKGNILERFSAQQFPDLHSELNLSSLELGDSALYFCASSLAVRGDYGYTFGSGTRLTVV.

The chain links TRBV2 to TRBJ2-2; D gene ambiguous. V lost 3 bases and J lost 0, with 5 bases in between. The CDR3 is 14 residues long. Germline loops: CDR1 SNHLY, CDR2 FYNNEI. The CDR3 DNA reads as TGTGCCAGCAGTGAGACAACGAACACCGGGGAGCTGTTTTTT. Its translation is CASSETTNTGELFF.

The chain employs TRBV4-2 and TRBJ1-2; D gene ambiguous. CDR1 and CDR2 from the germline V gene are LGHNA and YNFKEQ. Trimming took off 0 bases at V and 4 bases at J, with 21 bases between the two ends. The CDR3 totals 18 residues. The CDR3 reads CASSQEGREGDVFYGYTF. CDR3 nucleotides: TGTGCCAGCAGCCAAGAAGGACGGGAAGGAGACGTATTCTATGGCTACACCTTC.

This chain connects TRBV19 to TRBJ1-1, with a weak D call TRBD1 (5 bases). The CDR3 is 16 amino acids. Germline assignment: CDR1 LNHDA and CDR2 SQIVND (reference sequence). V was cut by 5 bases and J by 1 base, with 17 bases left in between. CDR3 region: CASSQDGTAWNTEAFF. The CDR3 coding sequence is TGTGCCAGTAGTCAGGACGGGACGGCCTGGAACACTGAAGCTTTCTTT.

This chain joins TRBV18 and TRBJ1-1; 8 positions agree with TRBD1. The CDR3 is 15 residues long. From germline, CDR1 is KGHSH and CDR2 LQKENI. V trimming: 5 bases; J trimming: 2 bases; junction bases outside the gene matches: 7. CDR3 amino acids: CASSWTGSINTEAFF. The DNA for the CDR3 is TGTGCCAGCTCATGGACAGGGTCAATTAACACTGAAGCTTTCTTT.